Listed below are T cell receptor beta chains from one sample, sequenced in a study of blood T cell repertoires in COVID-19. Here immunoSEQ multiplex PCR was the method, and the copy in TCRdb shows in-frame clones only, minus some. The sample contains 75,000 to 85,000 clones, about 88% of which appear only once. The sample comprised peripheral blood. The receptors derive from a man aged 55 to 70 with COVID-19, enrolled during active disease. CDR3s include the opening cysteine and the closing phenylalanine or tryptophan. D genes are given only for firm matches. A clone size is listed for some rows: how often the clone was seen (once, few, many), or a class if it is expanded.

clone_size	v_call	d_call	j_call	cdr3_aa	cdr3_nt
once	TRBV28	TRBD1	TRBJ1-3	CASSAPTGAGNTIYF	TGTGCCAGCAGTGCTCCCACAGGGGCTGGAAACACCATATATTTT
-	TRBV7-7	-	TRBJ2-7	CASRSTGGEQYF	TGTGCCAGCAGGTCGACAGGAGGCGAGCAGTACTTC
once	TRBV10-3	-	TRBJ1-6	CAISDPGGSPLHF	TGTGCCATCAGTGATCCCGGGGGATCACCCCTCCACTTT
few	TRBV7-9	TRBD2	TRBJ2-3	CASSLAALKGLAGADTQYF	TGTGCCAGCAGCTTAGCGGCGCTTAAGGGACTAGCGGGGGCAGATACGCAGTATTTT
few	TRBV7-3	-	TRBJ2-3	CASSSLSSTDTQYF	TGTGCCAGCAGCTCCCTTTCTAGCACAGATACGCAGTATTTT
-	TRBV12-3/TRBV12-4	TRBD1	TRBJ1-5	CASRVTGNQPQHF	TGTGCCAGCAGAGTGACAGGGAATCAGCCCCAGCATTTT
-	TRBV5-4	-	TRBJ2-7	CASSAGQTPPYEQYF	TGTGCCAGCAGTGCCGGACAGACGCCCCCCTACGAGCAGTACTTC
-	TRBV5-1	-	TRBJ2-6	CASSPEGVRSSGANVLTF	TGCGCCAGCAGCCCCGAGGGTGTACGCAGCTCTGGGGCCAACGTCCTGACTTTC
once	TRBV12-3/TRBV12-4	-	TRBJ1-5	CASSRLNRGAQHF	TGTGCCAGCAGCCGTCTTAACCGGGGGGCCCAGCATTTT
few	TRBV4-1	TRBD1	TRBJ2-7	CASMGTEVFSYEQYF	TGCGCCAGCATGGGGACAGAAGTGTTCTCCTACGAGCAGTACTTC
-	TRBV2	-	TRBJ1-5	CATQQGGDQPQHF	TGTGCCACCCAACAAGGGGGAGATCAGCCCCAGCATTTT